These 20 T cell receptor beta chains were all obtained from the same sample, sequenced in a study of T cells in Graves' hyperthyroidism and ophthalmopathy. Amplification yielded TCR beta CDR3 regions, with RNA transcripts as the source. Initially, a first-round RT-PCR of the TCR CDR3 employed the HTBI primer set. From the multiplex PCR reads, TCRdb called clonotypes with MiXCR, one entry per CDR3 protein. The sample contains approximately 600,000 distinct CDR3 sequences, around 15% of which appear only once. Input material: blood. The receptors were sampled from a woman under 40 with Graves' hyperthyroidism.

This clonotype was counted only a few times. The chain carries TRBV12-3 or TRBV12-4 and TRBJ2-1; a weak D match, TRBD2 (6 bases). The CDR3 runs 13 residues. The V end lost 3 bases, the J end lost 6 bases, and 9 bases lay between the germline ends. CDR3 loop: CASSFTSLNEQFF. The CDR3 coding sequence is TGTGCCAGCAGTTTTACTAGCCTCAATGAGCAGTTCTTC.

This chain links TRBV6-2 or TRBV6-3 with TRBJ2-1; 7 bases match TRBD2. V was clipped by 6 bases and J by 6 bases; unmatched bases: 14. Germline V gives CDR1 MNHEY, CDR2 SVGEGT. The CDR3 has 16 residues. The CDR3 protein is CASSRFLAENLNEQFF. CDR3 in DNA: TGTGCCAGCAGCCGTTTCCTAGCGGAAAACCTCAATGAGCAGTTCTTC.

This clonotype was observed many times. The chain couples TRBV5-5 to TRBJ2-2, with 11 bases matching TRBD2. Trimming took 2 bases from V and 2 from J; bases not matched to a gene: 2. The CDR3 extends over 16 amino acids. CDR1 is SGHKS, CDR2 YYEKEE, per germline (reference sequence). The CDR3 sequence is CASSFGLAGNTGELFF. CDR3 bases: TGTGCCAGCAGCTTTGGACTAGCGGGCAACACCGGGGAGCTGTTTTTT.

This clonotype was counted only a few times. The CDR3 protein is CAWSGLAGVGYNEQFF. The CDR3 coding sequence is TGTGCCTGGAGCGGACTAGCGGGAGTGGGCTACAATGAGCAGTTCTTC. The chain joins TRBV30 to TRBJ2-1; TRBD2 matches 13 bases. V lost 3 bases, J lost 3 bases, and 5 bases stayed unmatched. CDR1 and CDR2 (germline): GTSNPN, SVGIG (reference sequence). This CDR3 is built from 16 residues.

This clonotype was recorded many times. The rearrangement uses TRBV3-1 and TRBJ2-2; 8 bases are shared with TRBD2. The CDR3 length is 16 residues. Looked up from germline, CDR1 is LGHDT and CDR2 is YNNKEL (reference sequence). V trimming: 2 bases; J trimming: 3 bases; junction bases outside the gene matches: 5. The CDR3 sequence: CASSQLAGLDTGELFF. The CDR3 DNA reads as TGTGCCAGCAGCCAATTAGCGGGATTGGACACCGGGGAGCTGTTTTTT.

At least ten counts were recorded for this clonotype. The V gene is TRBV18, the J gene TRBJ2-5, with D perhaps matching TRBD1 or TRBD2 (5 bases each). The V gene's germline CDR1 is KGHSH and CDR2 LQKENI. This CDR3 is built from 13 residues. Trimming took off 1 base at V and 5 bases at J, with 8 bases between the two ends. Here the CDR3 DNA reads TGTGCCAGCTCACCACAGGGGAGCGAGACCCAGTACTTC. Translating it yields CASSPQGSETQYF. Full variable domain (missing parts from reference TRBV18 and TRBJ2-5): NAGVMQNPRHLVRRRGQEARLRCSPMKGHSHVYWYRQLPEEGLKFMVYLQKENIIDESGMPKERFSAEFPKEGPSILRIQQVVRGDSAAYFCASSPQGSETQYFGPGTRLLVL.

This rearrangement joins TRBV7-3 to TRBJ2-2; possibly TRBD2 for D (5 bases). The CDR3 is made up of 13 amino acids. V was trimmed by 2 bases and J by 7 bases, leaving 8 bases between them. Germline V gene data show CDR1 as SGHTA and CDR2 as FQGTGA. The chain's CDR3 is CASSLSGFGELFF. The CDR3, as DNA: TGTGCCAGCAGCTTATCGGGGTTCGGGGAGCTGTTTTTT.

This chain uses TRBV10-3 with TRBJ1-2; weak D call: TRBD1 (5 bases). The germline V gene encodes CDR1 ENHRY and CDR2 SYGVKD. This CDR3 is built from 17 residues. The germline V and J ends were trimmed by 0 bases and 3 bases, with 17 bases remaining between them. In DNA, the CDR3 is TGTGCCATCAGTGAGTCGAGGGAGATCGGCAGGGACTATGGCTACACCTTC. This translates into CAISESREIGRDYGYTF.

The rearrangement uses TRBV5-4 and TRBJ2-7; 10 bases match TRBD2. There are 16 residues in the CDR3. CDR1 is SGHNT, CDR2 YYREEE, per germline (reference sequence). The V gene end was trimmed by 3 bases and the J gene end by 2 bases; junction bases not matched to a gene: 8. This chain's CDR3 is CASSSSIAGGAYEQYF. Written as DNA, the CDR3 is TGTGCCAGCAGCTCATCGATAGCGGGAGGCGCCTACGAGCAGTACTTC.

This clonotype came up many times. The chain has TRBV12-5 and TRBJ2-7; D unresolved. With 1 base removed from V and 3 bases from J, the gap between germline ends came to 7 bases. Germline V gene sequence: CDR1 LGHNT, CDR2 FRNRAP. The CDR3 spans 13 residues. The CDR3 region is CASGLAGYYEQYF. CDR3 DNA: TGTGCTAGTGGTTTGGCGGGTTACTACGAGCAGTACTTC.

This chain joins TRBV4-3 and TRBJ2-1; no firm D call. The CDR3 extends over 14 amino acids. Germline-derived CDR1 and CDR2 are LGHNA and YSLEER. The ends were cut back, 0 bases at V and 4 bases at J, with 7 bases in the middle. CDR3 amino acids: CASSQEKLYNEQFF. The DNA of the CDR3 is TGCGCCAGCAGCCAAGAGAAATTATACAATGAGCAGTTCTTC.

There are many counts of this clonotype. V gene TRBV28 combines with J gene TRBJ2-2; 10 bases align to TRBD2. This CDR3 region has 15 residues. Germline loops: CDR1 MDHEN, CDR2 SYDVKM. Losses at the gene ends were 6 bases for V and 6 bases for J; bases not matched to a gene: 7. The CDR3 is CASSLLAGAAGELFF. DNA of the CDR3: TGTGCCAGCAGCCTCCTAGCGGGAGCGGCCGGGGAGCTGTTTTTT.

This clonotype has at least ten counts. The chain links TRBV12-3 or TRBV12-4 to TRBJ2-2; 7 positions match TRBD1. The CDR3 consists of 16 residues. Trimming at V came to 5 bases and at J to 6 bases, leaving 12 bases not matched to a gene. This CDR3 reads CASSQRTGHGAGELFF. The DNA for the CDR3 is TGTGCCAGCAGTCAAAGGACAGGTCATGGCGCCGGGGAGCTGTTTTTT.

This clonotype was detected many times. The V and J genes are TRBV28 and TRBJ2-7; 10 bases fit TRBD1. The CDR3 loop spans 14 amino acids. Germline V gives CDR1 MDHEN, CDR2 SYDVKM. J was trimmed by 3 bases and V by 8 bases; bases with no gene match: 7. The CDR3 loop is CASHLRDRGYEQYF. In DNA, the CDR3 is TGTGCCAGCCATCTGCGGGACAGGGGCTACGAGCAGTACTTC.

This clonotype was detected only a few times. The genes are TRBV20-1 and TRBJ1-6; TRBD1 aligns across 8 bases. The V and J ends lost 2 bases and 6 bases, in that order; junction bases with no gene match: 6. Germline lookup yields CDR1 DFQATT and CDR2 SNEGSKA (reference sequence). There are 15 residues in the CDR3. CDR3 sequence (DNA): TGCAGTGCTAGATGGCCAGGGGGCTTTAATTCACCCCTCCACTTT. Translated, it gives CSARWPGGFNSPLHF.

The sample holds many counts of this clonotype. The chain recombines TRBV15 with TRBJ2-1, with 16 bases that match TRBD2. From germline, CDR1 is LNHNV and CDR2 YYDKDF (reference sequence). The V gene end was trimmed by 2 bases and the J gene end by 8 bases; junction bases not matched to a gene: 12. This CDR3 is 19 amino acids long. The CDR3 loop reads CATSRRPPGLAGGHHEQFF. Written as DNA, the CDR3 is TGTGCCACCAGCAGACGGCCCCCGGGACTAGCGGGAGGGCACCATGAGCAGTTCTTC.

This clonotype was recorded at least ten times. The chain combines TRBV29-1 with TRBJ2-5, with 9 positions matching TRBD1. Germline V CDR1 and CDR2: SQVTM, ANQGSEA. The junction had 3 bases not matched to a gene; V was cut back by 3 bases and J by 4 bases. The CDR3 loop spans 13 amino acids. The CDR3 DNA is TGCAGCGTTGACACAGGGGGCGCAGAGACCCAGTACTTC. Translated, it gives CSVDTGGAETQYF.

This clonotype was seen ten or more times. A read error may be the cause here, since a much bigger clone is one base away. CDR3 sequence (DNA): TGTGCCAGCAGTAACTCTGGGGCCAACGTCCTGACTTTC. It is translated as CASSNSGANVLTF. The chain carries TRBV27 and TRBJ2-6; D remains ambiguous. CDR1 MNHEY and CDR2 SMNVEV come from the germline V gene (reference sequence). The CDR3 extends over 13 amino acids. V shed 5 bases and J shed 0 bases, with 2 bases lying between them.

At least ten counts were recorded for this clonotype. The chain employs TRBV19 and TRBJ2-1, with D uncertain. The CDR3 runs 11 residues. CDR1 LNHDA and CDR2 SQIVND come from the germline V gene (reference sequence). Trimming cost V 9 bases and J 4 bases, with 7 bases left between them. For the CDR3, the DNA is TGTGCCAGCAGCACTTACAATGAGCAGTTCTTC. It specifies CASSTYNEQFF.

The chain is built from TRBV7-9 and TRBJ2-1, with TRBD1 identical over 9 bases. Trimming cost V 3 bases and J 8 bases; bases outside gene matches: 8. This CDR3 is built from 15 residues. Per the germline V gene, CDR1 is SEHNR and CDR2 is FQNEAQ (reference sequence). DNA of the CDR3: TGTGCCAGCAGCTTGGGGGGACAGGGTTTTGATGAGCAGTTCTTC. As protein: CASSLGGQGFDEQFF.